This entry concerns a single T cell receptor beta chain. The sample is drawn from a study of PD-1 blockade in classical Hodgkin lymphoma. Trimming left V 3 bases short and J 4 bases short, with 9 bases between. There are 13 residues in the CDR3. The germline V gene has CDR1 LNHDA and CDR2 SQIVND (reference sequence). The time point here: cycle 4 day 1 (C4D1), after 6 weeks of nivolumab. Each patient experienced a relapse that followed autologous stem cell transplantation, and brentuximab vedotin exposure varied. The assay was immunoSEQ multiplex PCR, and TCRdb's table has in-frame clones only and misses some. Of approximately 61,000 clones in the sample, roughly nine tenths were seen once.

This chain links TRBV19 with TRBJ1-2; a possible D gene is TRBD1 (5 bases). The sample consisted of peripheral blood mononuclear cells (PBMCs), taken before the fourth cycle of nivolumab. The sequence was collected from a human donor with classical Hodgkin lymphoma. The CDR3: CASSIRTSYGYTF. Written as DNA, the CDR3 is TGTGCCAGTAGTATTAGGACAAGCTATGGCTACACCTTC.